This TCR beta chain was obtained from a study of blood T cell repertoires in COVID-19. Study in general: Sample material is recorded as cDNA or gDNA derived from T cells, B-cell-depleted T cells, or PBMCs.

Trimming cost V 8 bases and J 2 bases; bases outside gene matches: 5. The CDR3 covers 13 residues. The germline V gene encodes CDR1 LGHDT and CDR2 YNNKEL (reference sequence). TCRdb's copy holds only in-frame clones and misses some; the assay was immunoSEQ multiplex PCR. This table holds about 73,000 clones, 82% found once. Sequenced material: peripheral blood. J is TRBJ2-7 and V is TRBV3-1 (or the pseudogene TRBV3-2); 8 nucleotides match TRBD1. This TCR came from a woman aged 55-69 years with acute or convalescent COVID-19. Here the CDR3 reads CASQRQGTYEQYF. DNA for the CDR3: TGTGCCAGCCAACGACAGGGGACCTACGAGCAGTACTTC.